Listed below are T cell receptor beta chains from one sample, sequenced in a study of T-cell reconstitution after alpha-beta-depleted transplantation in children. TCRdb processed the PCR reads anew with MiXCR; each CDR3 protein has one entry. The sample lists 45,000 to 60,000 distinct CDR3 sequences, about 47% occurring once. The sequenced sample was peripheral blood, obtained before TCRalphabeta/CD19-depleted stem cell transplant. Source of these receptors: a boy younger than two with SCID, due to receive a stem cell transplant. The CDR3 runs from the conserved cysteine through the conserved F or W. A D gene is named only where the DNA matches it firmly. The size field is filled for only some rows; it gives once, few, many or a size class.

d_call: -
j_call: TRBJ2-7
clone_size: -
v_call: TRBV29-1
cdr3_aa: CSARRGNGVYEQYF
cdr3_nt: TGCAGCGCCAGGAGGGGCAACGGGGTCTACGAGCAGTACTTC

d_call: -
j_call: TRBJ2-7
clone_size: -
v_call: TRBV7-2
cdr3_aa: CASSLGRVAYEQYF
cdr3_nt: TGTGCCAGCAGCTTAGGGCGCGTTGCCTACGAGCAGTACTTC

d_call: -
j_call: TRBJ2-3
clone_size: -
v_call: TRBV10-3
cdr3_aa: CAIRVARTDTQYF
cdr3_nt: TGTGCCATCAGGGTAGCGAGGACAGATACGCAGTATTTT

d_call: TRBD1
j_call: TRBJ1-5
clone_size: -
v_call: TRBV10-3
cdr3_aa: CAISEGTGGNQPQHF
cdr3_nt: TGTGCCATCAGTGAAGGGACAGGGGGCAATCAGCCCCAGCATTTT

d_call: -
j_call: TRBJ2-1
clone_size: -
v_call: TRBV14
cdr3_aa: CASSQAGAVNEQFF
cdr3_nt: TGTGCCAGCAGCCAAGCGGGGGCCGTGAATGAGCAGTTCTTC

d_call: -
j_call: TRBJ1-1
clone_size: -
v_call: TRBV19
cdr3_aa: CASSTRNLGAFF
cdr3_nt: TGTGCCAGTAGTACTCGAAACCTGGGAGCTTTCTTT

d_call: -
j_call: TRBJ2-3
clone_size: once
v_call: TRBV12-3/TRBV12-4
cdr3_aa: CASSLASSTDTQYF
cdr3_nt: TGTGCCAGCAGTTTAGCCAGCTCCACAGATACGCAGTATTTT

d_call: -
j_call: TRBJ2-4
clone_size: once
v_call: TRBV3-1
cdr3_aa: CASSQDTVAKNIQYF
cdr3_nt: TGTGCCAGCAGCCAAGATACGGTCGCCAAAAACATTCAGTACTTC

d_call: -
j_call: TRBJ2-5
clone_size: few
v_call: TRBV20-1
cdr3_aa: CSARGRSGETQYF
cdr3_nt: TGCAGTGCCCGCGGGCGCAGCGGGGAGACCCAGTACTTC

d_call: -
j_call: TRBJ2-5
clone_size: few
v_call: TRBV20-1
cdr3_aa: CSAEGGQETQYF
cdr3_nt: TGCAGTGCAGAGGGGGGGCAAGAGACCCAGTACTTC

d_call: TRBD1
j_call: TRBJ2-1
clone_size: -
v_call: TRBV20-1
cdr3_aa: CSASRDSLYNEQFF
cdr3_nt: TGCAGTGCTAGCCGGGACAGTTTATACAATGAGCAGTTCTTC

d_call: -
j_call: TRBJ2-2
clone_size: -
v_call: TRBV15
cdr3_aa: CATRKRGGELFF
cdr3_nt: TGTGCCACCAGGAAGAGAGGCGGGGAGCTGTTTTTT

d_call: TRBD1
j_call: TRBJ1-1
clone_size: -
v_call: TRBV5-1
cdr3_aa: CASSLRGGQGANTEAFF
cdr3_nt: TGCGCCAGCAGCTTGAGGGGTGGTCAGGGGGCGAATACTGAAGCTTTCTTT

d_call: -
j_call: TRBJ2-1
clone_size: -
v_call: TRBV19
cdr3_aa: CASSYRGAGNEQFF
cdr3_nt: TGTGCCAGTAGTTATCGGGGGGCGGGTAATGAGCAGTTCTTC

d_call: TRBD2
j_call: TRBJ2-1
clone_size: few
v_call: TRBV11-2
cdr3_aa: CASSLGLGLAGGPNEQFF
cdr3_nt: TGTGCCAGCAGCTTAGGGTTAGGACTAGCGGGGGGGCCCAATGAGCAGTTCTTC

d_call: TRBD2
j_call: TRBJ2-3
clone_size: -
v_call: TRBV6-5
cdr3_aa: CASSYSSSGGSTDTQYF
cdr3_nt: TGTGCCAGCAGTTACTCCTCTAGCGGGGGGAGCACAGATACGCAGTATTTT

d_call: TRBD2
j_call: TRBJ2-3
clone_size: many
v_call: TRBV7-6
cdr3_aa: CASSPSGGPPDTQYF
cdr3_nt: TGTGCCAGCAGCCCCTCGGGGGGGCCCCCAGATACGCAGTATTTT

d_call: TRBD1
j_call: TRBJ2-5
clone_size: -
v_call: TRBV28
cdr3_aa: CASSLAYRGQETQYF
cdr3_nt: TGTGCCAGCAGTTTAGCTTACAGGGGACAGGAGACCCAGTACTTC

d_call: TRBD2
j_call: TRBJ2-7
clone_size: once
v_call: TRBV7-9
cdr3_aa: CAARTSASYEQYF
cdr3_nt: TGTGCCGCCCGGACTAGCGCATCCTACGAGCAGTACTTC

d_call: -
j_call: TRBJ1-5
clone_size: -
v_call: TRBV12-3/TRBV12-4
cdr3_aa: CASSFRGDQPQHF
cdr3_nt: TGTGCCAGCAGTTTTCGCGGGGATCAGCCCCAGCATTTT

d_call: TRBD2
j_call: TRBJ2-5
clone_size: -
v_call: TRBV5-6
cdr3_aa: CASSWGMRLAGEETQYF
cdr3_nt: TGTGCCAGCAGCTGGGGCATGAGACTAGCGGGGGAAGAGACCCAGTACTTC

d_call: TRBD1
j_call: TRBJ2-5
clone_size: -
v_call: TRBV29-1
cdr3_aa: CSVATGEETQYF
cdr3_nt: TGCAGCGTCGCCACAGGGGAAGAGACCCAGTACTTC

d_call: -
j_call: TRBJ2-3
clone_size: -
v_call: TRBV7-2
cdr3_aa: CASSLAPQRGNTQYF
cdr3_nt: TGTGCCAGCAGCTTAGCCCCCCAGAGGGGGAATACGCAGTATTTT

d_call: TRBD2
j_call: TRBJ2-2
clone_size: -
v_call: TRBV5-1
cdr3_aa: CASSRGAGELFF
cdr3_nt: TGCGCCAGCAGCCGGGGGGCCGGGGAGCTGTTTTTT

d_call: TRBD2
j_call: TRBJ2-1
clone_size: -
v_call: TRBV3-1
cdr3_aa: CATAWGGEQFF
cdr3_nt: TGTGCCACCGCTTGGGGGGGTGAGCAGTTCTTC

d_call: -
j_call: TRBJ2-4
clone_size: -
v_call: TRBV6-5
cdr3_aa: CASSPGSTVQYF
cdr3_nt: TGTGCCAGCAGTCCGGGCTCTACGGTTCAGTACTTC

d_call: -
j_call: TRBJ2-6
clone_size: many
v_call: TRBV7-3
cdr3_aa: CASSARAEAFSGANVLTF
cdr3_nt: TGTGCCAGCAGCGCTCGGGCTGAAGCTTTCTCTGGGGCCAACGTCCTGACTTTC

d_call: TRBD1
j_call: TRBJ2-6
clone_size: few
v_call: TRBV14
cdr3_aa: CASSNTGVPLSGANVLTF
cdr3_nt: TGTGCCAGCAGTAATACAGGGGTTCCCCTCTCTGGGGCCAACGTCCTGACTTTC

d_call: -
j_call: TRBJ2-7
clone_size: -
v_call: TRBV10-3
cdr3_aa: CAISAALGPDEQYF
cdr3_nt: TGTGCCATCAGTGCAGCCCTCGGACCTGACGAGCAGTACTTC

d_call: -
j_call: TRBJ2-1
clone_size: -
v_call: TRBV5-1
cdr3_aa: CASSLPPTPEQFF
cdr3_nt: TGCGCCAGCAGCTTGCCCCCTACTCCTGAGCAGTTCTTC

d_call: TRBD1
j_call: TRBJ2-3
clone_size: few
v_call: TRBV11-2
cdr3_aa: CASSQRDRGADTQYF
cdr3_nt: TGTGCCAGCAGCCAAAGGGACAGGGGCGCAGATACGCAGTATTTT

d_call: TRBD1
j_call: TRBJ2-5
clone_size: -
v_call: TRBV5-1
cdr3_aa: CASGQGRQETQYF
cdr3_nt: TGCGCCAGTGGACAGGGTCGCCAAGAGACCCAGTACTTC

d_call: -
j_call: TRBJ2-3
clone_size: few
v_call: TRBV7-7
cdr3_aa: CASSLAHGSGGASDTQYF
cdr3_nt: TGTGCCAGCAGCTTAGCGCACGGTAGTGGGGGGGCCTCAGATACGCAGTATTTT

d_call: TRBD1
j_call: TRBJ2-5
clone_size: -
v_call: TRBV3-1
cdr3_aa: CASSVGDSIFAQYF
cdr3_nt: TGTGCCAGCAGCGTTGGGGACAGTATATTTGCCCAGTACTTC

d_call: TRBD1
j_call: TRBJ2-7
clone_size: many
v_call: TRBV7-9
cdr3_aa: CASSPGTDGAYF
cdr3_nt: TGTGCCAGCAGCCCCGGGACAGACGGTGCGTACTTC

d_call: -
j_call: TRBJ2-7
clone_size: -
v_call: TRBV5-5
cdr3_aa: CASSLVPRSLSEQYF
cdr3_nt: TGTGCCAGCAGCTTGGTGCCCAGAAGTCTGTCCGAGCAGTACTTC

d_call: -
j_call: TRBJ2-2
clone_size: -
v_call: TRBV9
cdr3_aa: CASSVGLNTGELFF
cdr3_nt: TGTGCCAGCAGCGTTGGCCTGAACACCGGGGAGCTGTTTTTT

d_call: -
j_call: TRBJ1-5
clone_size: few
v_call: TRBV5-1
cdr3_aa: CASSPNLGNQPQHF
cdr3_nt: TGCGCCAGCAGCCCGAATCTTGGCAATCAGCCCCAGCATTTT

d_call: -
j_call: TRBJ2-7
clone_size: -
v_call: TRBV7-2
cdr3_aa: CASSLGRASHEQYF
cdr3_nt: TGTGCCAGCAGCTTAGGGAGGGCAAGCCACGAGCAGTACTTC

d_call: TRBD1
j_call: TRBJ2-2
clone_size: -
v_call: TRBV4-2
cdr3_aa: CASSPVGQQHTGELLF
cdr3_nt: TGTGCCAGCAGCCCCGTGGGACAGCAACATACCGGGGAGCTGCTTTTT

d_call: TRBD1
j_call: TRBJ1-6
clone_size: -
v_call: TRBV27
cdr3_aa: CASRIRQGGNSPLHF
cdr3_nt: TGTGCCAGCAGAATCAGACAGGGTGGCAATTCACCCCTCCACTTT